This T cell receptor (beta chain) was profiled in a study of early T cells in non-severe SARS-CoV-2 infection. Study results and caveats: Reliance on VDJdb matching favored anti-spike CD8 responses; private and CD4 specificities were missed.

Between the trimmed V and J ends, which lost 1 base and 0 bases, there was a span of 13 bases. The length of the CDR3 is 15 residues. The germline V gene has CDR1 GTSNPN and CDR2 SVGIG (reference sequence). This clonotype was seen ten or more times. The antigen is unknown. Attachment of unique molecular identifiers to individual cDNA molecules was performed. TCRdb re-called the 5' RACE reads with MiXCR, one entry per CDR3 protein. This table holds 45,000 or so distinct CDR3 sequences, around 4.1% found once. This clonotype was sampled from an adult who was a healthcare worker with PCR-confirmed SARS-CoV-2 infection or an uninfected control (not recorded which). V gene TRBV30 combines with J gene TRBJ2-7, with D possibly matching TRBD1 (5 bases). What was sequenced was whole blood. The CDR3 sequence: CAWSGRNRNSYEQYF. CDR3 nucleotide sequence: TGTGCCTGGAGTGGTAGGAACAGGAACTCCTACGAGCAGTACTTC.